The 20 T cell receptor beta chains reported below all come from one sample, sequenced in a study of blood T cell repertoires in COVID-19. TCRdb's copy holds only in-frame clones and misses some; the assay was immunoSEQ multiplex PCR. This table holds about 21,000 clones, 80% to 90% found once. Input material: peripheral blood. These receptors all stem from a human donor with active COVID-19. The donor label of this sample is uncertain.

This chain joins TRBV6-2 or TRBV6-3 and TRBJ1-6; 8 nucleotides line up with TRBD1. The V segment lost 6 bases and the J segment 3 bases; nucleotides outside the gene matches: 4. The CDR3 loop spans 15 amino acids. The germline gives CDR1 MNHEY, CDR2 SVGEGT. The chain's CDR3 is CASSPGQGYNSPLHF. CDR3 bases: TGTGCCAGCAGCCCCGGACAGGGCTATAATTCACCCCTCCACTTT.

Note on this clone: One end of the junction does not line up with germline, which may come from a read error. The chain recombines TRBV7-9 with TRBJ2-7, with D uncertain. The CDR3 sequence is 12 residues long. Germline V gene lookup returns CDR1 SEHNR and CDR2 FQNEAQ (reference sequence). The CDR3, as DNA: TGTGCCAGCAGCTTAGACCCCAGGCTACGAGTCTTC. Translation: CASSLDPRLRVF.

The CDR3 is CASSIGGRNTEAFF. Written as DNA, the CDR3 is TGTGCCAGTAGTATTGGCGGGAGGAACACTGAAGCTTTCTTT. The chain links TRBV19 to TRBJ1-1; D is unresolved. CDR3 length: 14 residues. Germline V CDR1 and CDR2: LNHDA, SQIVND (reference sequence). V was pared by 3 bases and J by 1 base, with 9 bases between.

The chain has TRBV7-9 and TRBJ1-1; D is ambiguous. Deletions cut 1 base from V and 0 bases from J, with 3 bases between. Germline V gene data show CDR1 as SEHNR and CDR2 as FQNEAQ (reference sequence). This CDR3 has 13 residues. The CDR3 DNA follows: TGTGCCAGCAGCTTAGATATGAACACTGAAGCTTTCTTT. Translated, it gives CASSLDMNTEAFF. The whole variable domain, remainder taken from reference TRBV7-9 and TRBJ1-1, is DTGVSQNPRHKITKRGQNVTFRCDPISEHNRLYWYRQTLGQGPEFLTYFQNEAQLEKSRLLSDRFSAERPKGSFSTLEIQRTEQGDSAMYLCASSLDMNTEAFFGQGTRLTVV.

This chain uses TRBV4-1 with TRBJ2-4; no firm D call. Germline CDR1 and CDR2: MGHRA and YSYEKL. The CDR3 extends over 16 amino acids. Trimming pared 0 bases from V and 2 bases from J, leaving 11 bases between. The CDR3 is CASSQDSQATKNIQYF. As DNA, the CDR3 is TGCGCCAGCAGCCAAGACTCTCAGGCGACCAAAAACATTCAGTACTTC.

The chain has TRBV18 and TRBJ2-3; 12 bases fit TRBD2. The CDR3 loop spans 16 amino acids. Germline CDR1 is KGHSH and CDR2 is LQKENI. The V gene end was trimmed by 6 bases and the J gene end by 5 bases; junction bases not matched to a gene: 9. This chain's CDR3 is CASSAGLAGSQDTQYF. The DNA for the CDR3 is TGTGCCAGCTCGGCCGGACTAGCGGGATCTCAAGATACGCAGTATTTT.

This chain uses TRBV11-2 with TRBJ2-7, with 11 bases matching TRBD1. Germline values: CDR1 SGHAT, CDR2 FQNNGV. The CDR3 length is 13 residues. Losses at the gene ends were 6 bases for V and 4 bases for J; bases not matched to a gene: 2. CDR3 sequence: CASSRDRGYEQYF. In DNA form, the CDR3 reads TGTGCCAGCAGTCGGGACAGGGGGTACGAGCAGTACTTC.

The chain employs TRBV7-2 and TRBJ1-5; D possibly corresponds to TRBD1 (5 bases). The germline CDR1 and CDR2 sequences are SGHTA and FQGNSA. Trimming cost V 1 base and J 4 bases, with 5 bases left between them. CDR3 length equals 13 residues. CDR3 nucleotides: TGTGCCAGCAGCTTAGGACAGAATCAGCCCCAGCATTTT. Its protein product is CASSLGQNQPQHF.

The sample holds one count of this clone. The rearrangement links TRBV19 to TRBJ2-7; the D gene is possibly TRBD2 (6 bases). The germline CDR1 and CDR2 sequences are LNHDA and SQIVND (reference sequence). The CDR3 runs 14 residues. V was clipped by 6 bases and J by 1 base, with 13 bases between them. The CDR3 loop reads CASSSGGFSYEQYF. The CDR3 nucleotides are TGTGCCAGTAGCTCCGGGGGATTTTCCTACGAGCAGTACTTC.

The J gene is TRBJ2-7, the V gene TRBV18; 9 bases fit TRBD1. The CDR3 contains 17 residues. Germline-derived CDR1 and CDR2 are KGHSH and LQKENI. V gave up 0 bases and J gave up 4 bases; unmatched junction bases: 10. The CDR3: CASSPPSGQGPWYEQYF. The CDR3 DNA sequence: TGTGCCAGCTCACCACCGTCGGGACAGGGTCCATGGTACGAGCAGTACTTC.

The chain is built from TRBV11-3 and TRBJ1-1, with D possibly TRBD1 on 6 matching bases. V was pared by 5 bases and J by 5 bases, with 15 bases between. Germline values: CDR1 SGHNT, CDR2 YENEEA. CDR3 length: 14 residues. The CDR3 region is CASSLTGFYTEAFF. The CDR3 coding sequence is TGTGCCAGCAGCCTTACAGGGTTCTATACTGAAGCTTTCTTT.

The rearrangement joins TRBV7-2 to TRBJ1-2; no definite D call. Germline-derived CDR1 and CDR2 are SGHTA and FQGNSA. Trimming removed 7 bases at V and 2 bases at J, with 20 bases between. This CDR3 contains 16 residues. The CDR3 DNA reads TGTGCCAGCACCCCGCGGCACGGAGTGTGGAACTATGGCTACACCTTC. Translated: CASTPRHGVWNYGYTF.

J is TRBJ2-2 and V is TRBV2; 8 bases fit TRBD2. The CDR3 is made up of 15 amino acids. Losses at the gene ends were 6 bases for V and 2 bases for J; bases not matched to a gene: 5. Germline CDR1 is SNHLY and CDR2 is FYNNEI. CDR3 protein: CASRISGVNTGELFF. The CDR3 DNA reads as TGTGCCAGCAGGATTAGCGGGGTTAACACCGGGGAGCTGTTTTTT.

This chain joins TRBV19 and TRBJ2-4, with 9 bases matching TRBD1. The CDR3 is 14 residues long. V was clipped by 4 bases and J by 7 bases; unmatched bases: 5. CDR1 is LNHDA and CDR2 is SQIVND in the germline V gene (reference sequence). The CDR3 protein is CASSRLGQGNIQYF. In nucleotides, the CDR3 is TGTGCCAGTAGTAGATTAGGACAGGGGAACATTCAGTACTTC.

The chain carries TRBV12-3 or TRBV12-4 and TRBJ2-7; no clear D. Trimming took 8 bases from V and 3 from J, leaving 8 bases between them. This CDR3 is built from 11 residues. The CDR3 reads CASASLYEQYF. The CDR3, as DNA: TGTGCCAGCGCCTCACTCTACGAGCAGTACTTC.

The chain carries TRBV5-4 and TRBJ2-5; D ambiguous. The V end was cut by 0 bases, the J end by 5 bases, with 11 bases between. The CDR3 extends over 14 amino acids. The germline gives CDR1 SGHNT, CDR2 YYREEE (reference sequence). In DNA, the CDR3 is TGTGCCAGCAGCTTGGCCGTCGGAGCCGAGACCCAGTACTTC. Its protein is CASSLAVGAETQYF.

V usage is TRBV9 and J usage is TRBJ2-2; weak D call: TRBD2 (5 bases). The V and J ends lost 1 base and 7 bases respectively, with 8 bases between them. Germline values: CDR1 SGDLS, CDR2 YYNGEE. This CDR3 is 13 amino acids long. The CDR3 protein is CASSVSGGGELFF. CDR3 in DNA: TGTGCCAGCAGCGTAAGCGGTGGCGGGGAGCTGTTTTTT.

The chain links TRBV7-2 to TRBJ2-3; 8 positions agree with TRBD1. Germline trimming cut 1 base from V and 3 bases from J; bases unmatched to any gene: 3. Germline V lookup: CDR1 SGHTA, CDR2 FQGNSA. The CDR3 totals 15 residues. DNA of the CDR3: TGTGCCAGCAGCTTAGTCCAGGGGGCAACAGATACGCAGTATTTT. Protein sequence: CASSLVQGATDTQYF.

This rearrangement joins TRBV7-9 to TRBJ2-5, with 7 bases matching TRBD1. CDR1 and CDR2 (germline): SEHNR, FQNEAQ (reference sequence). This CDR3 has 16 amino acids. Losses at the gene ends were 1 base for V and 4 bases for J; bases not matched to a gene: 9. The CDR3 region has the DNA TGTGCCAGCAGCTTAGGGGTAGGGGGCGCGGGAGAGACCCAGTACTTC. Translated, it gives CASSLGVGGAGETQYF.

This chain connects TRBV13 to TRBJ2-2; no clear D. The germline gives CDR1 PRHDT, CDR2 FYEKMQ (reference sequence). The CDR3 has 14 amino acids. Trimming pared 4 bases from V and 13 bases from J, leaving 19 bases between. For the CDR3, the DNA is TGTGCCAGCAGCTCGCCCCTCTACCGGGTACGGCTGTTTTTT. This sequence encodes CASSSPLYRVRLFF. Using reference TRBV13 and TRBJ2-2 for the parts outside the CDR3, the full variable domain is AAGVIQSPRHLIKEKRETATLKCYPIPRHDTVYWYQQGPGQDPQFLISFYEKMQSDKGSIPDRFSAQQFSDYHSELNMSSLELGDSALYFCASSSPLYRVRLFFGEGSRLTVL.